This paragraph reports one T cell receptor beta chain. Antigen specificity is unknown. The PCR employed 60 Vbeta primers together with 13 Jbeta primers. The repertoire was sequenced with immunoSEQ multiplex PCR; TCRdb's copy has only in-frame clones and lacks some. The table records about 150,000 clones, about four fifths of them present only once. CDR1 and CDR2 (germline): MNHNY, SVGAGI (reference sequence). This CDR3 spans 16 amino acids. The ends lost 0 bases at V and 2 bases at J; junction bases unmatched: 4. The data were taken from a study of cytomegalovirus exposure and HLA in healthy donors. Overall study findings and caveats: Many donors carried some public TCRs, although rarity characterized most TCR sequences.

This rearrangement joins TRBV6-6 to TRBJ2-3; 8 nucleotides agree with TRBD2. Sequencing input: PBMCs. The TCR originated in a middle-aged woman in good health and CMV-seropositive. This CDR3 reads CASSYSVAGFTDTQYF. DNA of the CDR3: TGTGCCAGCAGTTACTCGGTAGCGGGATTCACAGATACGCAGTATTTT.